A single sample is the source of the 14 T cell receptor beta chains below, sequenced in a study of blood T cell repertoires in COVID-19. Assay: immunoSEQ multiplex PCR; the TCRdb copy retains only in-frame clones and omits some. The sample consists of about 350,000 clones, roughly 89% of them appearing once. The sample was peripheral blood. The receptor set was obtained from a woman aged 60-75 years with COVID-19, enrolled during active disease.

J is TRBJ2-5 and V is TRBV6-4, with D hard to call. V lost 4 bases to trimming and J lost 4 bases, with 10 bases between them. This CDR3 has 13 residues. Germline V gene lookup returns CDR1 MRHNA and CDR2 SNTAGT. In DNA form, the CDR3 reads TGTGCCAGCAGTGTTTTGGCGGTAGAGACCCAGTACTTC. The encoded protein is CASSVLAVETQYF.

CDR3 bases: TGCGCCAGCAGCTTGGTCCAGGGATCCGGCAACACCGGGGAGCTGTTTTTT. Its protein product is CASSLVQGSGNTGELFF. V and J are TRBV5-1 and TRBJ2-2, with D maybe TRBD1 (5 bases). V lost 0 bases to trimming and J lost 2 bases, with 14 bases between them. The CDR3 runs to 17 residues. Germline lookup yields CDR1 SGHRS and CDR2 YFSETQ. The variable domain in full, with the rest retrieved from reference TRBV5-1 and TRBJ2-2, is KAGVTQTPRYLIKTRGQQVTLSCSPISGHRSVSWYQQTPGQGLQFLFEYFSETQRNKGNFPGRFSGRQFSNSRSEMNVSTLELGDSALYLCASSLVQGSGNTGELFFGEGSRLTVL.

Note on this clone: Other nucleotide sequences from this sample produce the same CDR3. V gene TRBV9 combines with J gene TRBJ2-3; tentatively, D is TRBD2 (5 bases). The CDR3 contains 15 residues. V was clipped by 0 bases and J by 1 base, with 9 bases between them. Germline CDR1 SGDLS, CDR2 YYNGEE. The CDR3 nucleotides read TGTGCCAGCAGCGTAGTCAGCGGTGGCACAGATACGCAGTATTTT. This encodes CASSVVSGGTDTQYF. Looking up the rest from reference TRBV9 and TRBJ2-3 gives the full variable domain: DSGVTQTPKHLITATGQRVTLRCSPRSGDLSVYWYQQSLDQGLQFLIQYYNGEERAKGNILERFSAQQFPDLHSELNLSSLELGDSALYFCASSVVSGGTDTQYFGPGTRLTVL.

A single count supports this clone. The chain recombines TRBV27 with TRBJ1-6, with D hard to call. The germline V gene encodes CDR1 MNHEY and CDR2 SMNVEV (reference sequence). The CDR3 has 16 amino acids. Deletions cut 3 bases from V and 3 bases from J, with 12 bases between. For the CDR3, the DNA is TGTGCCAGCAGTTTTTCTCTGACTGGCTATAATTCACCCCTCCACTTT. This encodes CASSFSLTGYNSPLHF.

V gene TRBV19 combines with J gene TRBJ1-2; no firm D call. CDR3 length: 14 residues. CDR1 and CDR2 (germline): LNHDA, SQIVND (reference sequence). V shed 7 bases and J shed 8 bases, with 20 bases lying between them. The CDR3 DNA reads as TGTGCCAGTATCCCGACGGGATATGCAGAGGGCTACACCTTC. It is translated as CASIPTGYAEGYTF.

The CDR3 DNA sequence: TGTGCCAGCAGTAAACAGGGCCCGGGGCAGCCCCAGCATTTT. Translating it yields CASSKQGPGQPQHF. The chain combines TRBV6-5 with TRBJ1-5, with a tentative D call TRBD1 (6 bases). The CDR3 is 14 residues long. Germline loops: CDR1 MNHEY, CDR2 SVGAGI. Trimming took 5 bases from V and 7 from J, leaving 15 bases between them.

The gene calls are TRBV5-1 and TRBJ2-2; D is undetermined. The length of the CDR3 is 14 residues. In germline, CDR1 is SGHRS, CDR2 YFSETQ. Deletions cut 4 bases from V and 1 base from J, with 8 bases between. The CDR3 region has the DNA TGCGCCAGCAGCCCCCTAGGGAACACCGGGGAGCTGTTTTTT. Its protein is CASSPLGNTGELFF.

The chain uses TRBV6-5 and TRBJ1-1; D perhaps matches TRBD1 (5 bases). Trimming took 2 bases from V and 6 from J, leaving 13 bases between them. The CDR3 is made up of 14 amino acids. Germline values: CDR1 MNHEY, CDR2 SVGAGI. CDR3 DNA sequence: TGTGCCAGCAGTTACGTCGGGGGAGGCCCTGAAGCTTTCTTT. Translating it yields CASSYVGGGPEAFF.

This chain connects TRBV27 to TRBJ2-1, with 8 bases that match TRBD1. Germline V gene lookup returns CDR1 MNHEY and CDR2 SMNVEV (reference sequence). After removal of 6 bases from V and 7 bases from J, the junction contained 11 bases not matched to a gene. This CDR3 is 15 amino acids long. The CDR3: CASSSWGTGRNEQFF. The CDR3 bases are TGTGCCAGCAGCAGCTGGGGGACAGGACGGAATGAGCAGTTCTTC.

J is TRBJ2-7 and V is TRBV11-3, with 8 bases fitting TRBD1. The junction had 3 bases not matched to a gene; V was cut back by 2 bases and J by 6 bases. Per the germline V gene, CDR1 is SGHNT and CDR2 is YENEEA. This CDR3 contains 13 residues. The CDR3 sequence: CASSLNRGSEQYF. CDR3 coding DNA: TGTGCCAGCAGCTTAAACAGGGGGAGCGAGCAGTACTTC.

The rearrangement links TRBV6-4 to TRBJ1-6; D remains ambiguous. Trimming removed 3 bases from V and 7 bases from J, with 7 bases in between. Germline values: CDR1 MRHNA, CDR2 SNTAGT. The CDR3 loop spans 13 amino acids. CDR3 sequence: CASSEHRNSPLHF. The CDR3 DNA reads TGTGCCAGCAGTGAACATCGCAATTCACCCCTCCACTTT.

As regards this clone: The junction differs from germline at one of its ends, possibly a read error. The chain combines TRBV4-2 with TRBJ1-3; D uncertain. Germline V gives CDR1 LGHNA, CDR2 YNFKEQ. The CDR3 runs to 15 residues. The DNA for the CDR3 is TGTGCCGGCAGCCACGCTGCGGGCTCTGGAAACACCATATATTTT. Amino acid sequence: CAGSHAAGSGNTIYF.

The chain uses TRBV2 and TRBJ1-5; D is undetermined. CDR3 length equals 17 residues. Germline V gene data show CDR1 as SNHLY and CDR2 as FYNNEI. The ends were cut back, 5 bases at V and 2 bases at J, with 19 bases in the middle. The CDR3 loop is CASSKTDSGRGNQPQHF. DNA for the CDR3: TGTGCCAGCAGTAAAACCGATTCGGGGAGGGGCAATCAGCCCCAGCATTTT.

V usage is TRBV18 and J usage is TRBJ1-2, with TRBD1 identical over 7 bases. The CDR3 is 16 residues long. The V segment lost 3 bases and the J segment 4 bases; nucleotides outside the gene matches: 11. Looked up from germline, CDR1 is KGHSH and CDR2 is LQKENI. CDR3 sequence: CASSPEKGARPYGYTF. The CDR3 bases are TGTGCCAGCTCACCGGAGAAGGGGGCGCGTCCCTATGGCTACACCTTC.